Each of the 10 T cell receptor beta chains below was sequenced from the same sample in a study of blood T cell repertoires in COVID-19. Here immunoSEQ multiplex PCR was the method, and the copy in TCRdb shows in-frame clones only, minus some. The sample holds 200,000 or so clones, 80% to 95% seen once. The sequencing input was peripheral blood. Receptors were obtained from a man aged 60 to 75 with COVID-19, enrolled during active disease.

The chain joins TRBV4-1 to TRBJ1-5; perhaps TRBD1 as D (5 bases). The V gene's germline CDR1 is MGHRA and CDR2 YSYEKL. This CDR3 comprises 15 residues. The V and J ends lost 0 bases and 4 bases respectively, with 10 bases between them. This chain's CDR3 is CASSQDRTFNQPQHF. The CDR3 DNA follows: TGCGCCAGCAGCCAAGACCGGACATTTAATCAGCCCCAGCATTTT.

The chain is built from TRBV3-1 (or the pseudogene TRBV3-2) and TRBJ2-1, with 11 nucleotides matching TRBD2. CDR1 and CDR2 from the germline V gene are LGHDT and YNNKEL (reference sequence). The CDR3 totals 17 residues. Trimming at V came to 4 bases and at J to 8 bases, leaving 13 bases not matched to a gene. The CDR3 bases are TGTGCCAGCAGCCCGCGCCGACTAGCGGGATCTCCCTATGAGCAGTTCTTC. Translation gives CASSPRRLAGSPYEQFF.

This rearrangement joins TRBV27 to TRBJ2-5, with 8 positions matching TRBD2. V was pared by 8 bases and J by 5 bases, with 7 bases of the junction left unmatched. Germline V gives CDR1 MNHEY, CDR2 SMNVEV (reference sequence). The CDR3 is 13 residues long. The CDR3 is CASAGRVEETQYF. The CDR3 DNA is TGTGCCAGCGCCGGGAGGGTCGAGGAGACCCAGTACTTC.

This chain joins TRBV10-3 and TRBJ2-7; 10 nucleotides align to TRBD2. This CDR3 is built from 15 residues. The V gene's germline CDR1 is ENHRY and CDR2 SYGVKD. V shed 8 bases and J 4 bases; nucleotides not matched to a gene: 11. The CDR3 protein is CAIQGTSVGGYEQYF. For the CDR3, the DNA is TGTGCCATCCAAGGGACTAGCGTAGGAGGGTACGAGCAGTACTTC.

This chain uses TRBV5-5 with TRBJ2-7, with 10 bases lining up with TRBD1. The V gene end was trimmed by 1 base and the J gene end by 7 bases; junction bases not matched to a gene: 5. The CDR3 totals 14 residues. CDR1 and CDR2 from the germline V gene are SGHKS and YYEKEE (reference sequence). CDR3: CASSLRQGADEQYF. CDR3 coding DNA: TGTGCCAGCAGCTTGCGACAGGGGGCTGATGAGCAGTACTTC.

This clone appeared a single time. The chain employs TRBV2 and TRBJ2-1; 7 positions agree with TRBD1. V was clipped by 1 base and J by 7 bases; unmatched bases: 7. The germline V gene has CDR1 SNHLY and CDR2 FYNNEI. The CDR3 totals 15 residues. CDR3 protein: CASSEVRGQVNEQFF. DNA for the CDR3: TGTGCCAGCAGTGAAGTAAGAGGACAGGTGAATGAGCAGTTCTTC. Drawing the rest from reference TRBV2 and TRBJ2-1, the complete variable domain is EPEVTQTPSHQVTQMGQEVILRCVPISNHLYFYWYRQILGQKVEFLVSFYNNEISEKSEIFDDQFSVERPDGSNFTLKIRSTKLEDSAMYFCASSEVRGQVNEQFFGPGTRLTVL.

The V and J genes are TRBV3-1 (or the pseudogene TRBV3-2) and TRBJ2-2; TRBD1 matches 7 bases. J gave up 6 bases and V 5 bases, and 6 bases lay outside the gene matches. The germline gives CDR1 LGHDT, CDR2 YNNKEL (reference sequence). This CDR3 region has 14 residues. CDR3 sequence: CASSSGRGPGELFF. The CDR3 DNA reads as TGTGCCAGCAGCTCGGGAAGGGGGCCCGGGGAGCTGTTTTTT.

V gene TRBV5-4 combines with J gene TRBJ1-4; D uncertain. Germline-derived CDR1 and CDR2 are SGHNT and YYREEE (reference sequence). The CDR3 has 14 residues. The V end was cut by 1 base, the J end by 5 bases, with 9 bases between. The CDR3 loop reads CASSLREPNEKLFF. DNA of the CDR3: TGTGCCAGCAGCTTGAGAGAGCCCAATGAAAAACTGTTTTTT.

The chain has TRBV10-3 and TRBJ1-1; 12 nucleotides agree with TRBD1. This CDR3 region has 14 residues. Trimming removed 10 bases from V and 4 bases from J; junction bases left unmatched: 7. CDR1 ENHRY and CDR2 SYGVKD come from the germline V gene. CDR3 nucleotide sequence: TGTGCCACGGCCGGGACAGGGGGCCCCACTGAAGCTTTCTTT. The encoded protein is CATAGTGGPTEAFF.

The chain has TRBV9 and TRBJ2-2; 9 nucleotides align to TRBD2. V gave up 2 bases and J gave up 6 bases; unmatched junction bases: 11. The length of the CDR3 is 17 residues. Germline V CDR1 and CDR2: SGDLS, YYNGEE. CDR3 nucleotides: TGTGCCAGCAGCGTCCACACTAGCGGGTCCGTAGCCGGGGAGCTGTTTTTT. This translates into CASSVHTSGSVAGELFF.